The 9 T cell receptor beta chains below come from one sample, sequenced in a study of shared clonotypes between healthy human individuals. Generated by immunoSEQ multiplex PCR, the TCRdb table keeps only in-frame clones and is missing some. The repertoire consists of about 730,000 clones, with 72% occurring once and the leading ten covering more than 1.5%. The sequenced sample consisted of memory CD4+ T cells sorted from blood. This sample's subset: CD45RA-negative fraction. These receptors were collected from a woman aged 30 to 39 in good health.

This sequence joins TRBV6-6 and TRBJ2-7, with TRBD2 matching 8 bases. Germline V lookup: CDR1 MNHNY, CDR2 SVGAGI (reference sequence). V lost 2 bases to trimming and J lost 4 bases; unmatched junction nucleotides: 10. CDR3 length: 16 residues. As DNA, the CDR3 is TGTGCCAGCAGTTACCCCACTACCCGGGAGGGTTACGAGCAGTACTTC. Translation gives CASSYPTTREGYEQYF.

In DNA, the CDR3 is TGTGCCAGCAGTACTCGCGGGGCTGGCAATCAGCCCCAGCATTTT. Protein sequence: CASSTRGAGNQPQHF. This chain links TRBV28 with TRBJ1-5; possibly TRBD1 for D (5 bases). The CDR3 length is 15 residues. The V end was cut by 5 bases, the J end by 2 bases, with 13 bases between. Germline values: CDR1 MDHEN, CDR2 SYDVKM.

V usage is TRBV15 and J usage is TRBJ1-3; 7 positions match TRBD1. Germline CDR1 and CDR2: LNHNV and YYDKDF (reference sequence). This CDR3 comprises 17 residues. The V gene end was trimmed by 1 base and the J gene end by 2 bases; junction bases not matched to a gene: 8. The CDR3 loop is CATSRGLDREAGNTIYF. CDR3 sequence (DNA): TGTGCCACCAGCAGAGGTCTCGACAGGGAAGCTGGAAACACCATATATTTT.

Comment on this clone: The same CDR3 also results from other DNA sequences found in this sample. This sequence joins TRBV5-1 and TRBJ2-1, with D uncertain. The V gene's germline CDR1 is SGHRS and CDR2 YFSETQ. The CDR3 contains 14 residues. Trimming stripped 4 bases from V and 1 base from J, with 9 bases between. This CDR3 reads CASSKDNSYNEQFF. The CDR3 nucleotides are TGCGCCAGCAGCAAAGACAATTCCTACAATGAGCAGTTCTTC.

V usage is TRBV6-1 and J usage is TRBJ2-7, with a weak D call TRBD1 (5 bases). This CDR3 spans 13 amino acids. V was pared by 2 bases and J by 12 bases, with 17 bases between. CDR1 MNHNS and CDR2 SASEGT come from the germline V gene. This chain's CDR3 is CASSEMIQGNLYF. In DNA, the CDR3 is TGTGCCAGCAGTGAAATGATCCAGGGCAATCTGTACTTC.

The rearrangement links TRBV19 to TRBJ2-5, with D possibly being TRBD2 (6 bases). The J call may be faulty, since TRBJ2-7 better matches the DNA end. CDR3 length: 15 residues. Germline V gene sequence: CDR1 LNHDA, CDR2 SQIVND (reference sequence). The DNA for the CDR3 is TGTGCCAGTAGTATTCAGGGCGGGGCTGTTCACGAGCAGTACTTC. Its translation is CASSIQGGAVHEQYF.

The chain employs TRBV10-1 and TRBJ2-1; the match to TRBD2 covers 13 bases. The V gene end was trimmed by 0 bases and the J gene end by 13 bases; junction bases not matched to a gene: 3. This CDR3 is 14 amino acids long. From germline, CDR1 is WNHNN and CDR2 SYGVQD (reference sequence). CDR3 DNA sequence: TGCGCCAGCAGTGAGTCAGGGACTAGCGGGACACAGTTCTTC. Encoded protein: CASSESGTSGTQFF.

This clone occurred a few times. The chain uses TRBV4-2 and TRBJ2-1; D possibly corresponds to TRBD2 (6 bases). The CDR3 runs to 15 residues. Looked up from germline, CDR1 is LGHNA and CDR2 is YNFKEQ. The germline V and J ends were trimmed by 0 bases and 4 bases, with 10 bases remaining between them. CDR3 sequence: CASSQETRKYNEQFF. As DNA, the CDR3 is TGTGCCAGCAGCCAAGAGACTAGGAAGTACAATGAGCAGTTCTTC.

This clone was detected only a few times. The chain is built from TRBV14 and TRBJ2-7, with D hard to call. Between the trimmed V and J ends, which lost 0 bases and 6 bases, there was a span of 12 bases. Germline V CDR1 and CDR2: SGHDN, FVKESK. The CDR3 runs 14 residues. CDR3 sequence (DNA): TGTGCCAGCAGCCAAGATAGATGGTTTCGCGAGCAGTACTTC. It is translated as CASSQDRWFREQYF. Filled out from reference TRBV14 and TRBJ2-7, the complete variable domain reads EAGVTQFPSHSVIEKGQTVTLRCDPISGHDNLYWYRRVMGKEIKFLLHFVKESKQDESGMPNNRFLAERTGGTYSTLKVQPAELEDSGVYFCASSQDRWFREQYFGPGTRLTVT.